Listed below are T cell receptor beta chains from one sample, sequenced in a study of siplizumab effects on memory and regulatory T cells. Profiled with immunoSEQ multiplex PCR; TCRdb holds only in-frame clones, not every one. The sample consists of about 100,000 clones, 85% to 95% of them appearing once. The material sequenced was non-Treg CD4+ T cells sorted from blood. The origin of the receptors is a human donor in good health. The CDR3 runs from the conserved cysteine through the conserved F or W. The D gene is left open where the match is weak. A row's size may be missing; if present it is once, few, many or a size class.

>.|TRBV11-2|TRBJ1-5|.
CASSFGRGSGNQPQHF
TGTGCCAGCAGCTTCGGTAGGGGATCGGGCAATCAGCCCCAGCATTTT
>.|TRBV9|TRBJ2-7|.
CASSVDGFSYEQYF
TGTGCCAGCAGCGTAGATGGGTTCTCCTACGAGCAGTACTTC
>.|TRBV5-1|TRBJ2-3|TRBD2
CASSSLAGDTDTQYF
TGCGCCAGCAGCTCATTAGCGGGGGACACAGATACGCAGTATTTT
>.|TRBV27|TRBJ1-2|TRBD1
CASRQGQGLFGYTF
TGTGCCAGCAGACAGGGACAGGGGCTGTTTGGCTACACCTTC
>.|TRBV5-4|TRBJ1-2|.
CASSLVPPFEGYTF
TGTGCCAGCAGCTTGGTTCCCCCTTTTGAAGGCTACACCTTC
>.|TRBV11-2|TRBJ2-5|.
CASSLDAMASSTPQYF
TGTGCCAGCAGCTTAGATGCCATGGCTAGTTCTACTCCCCAGTACTTC
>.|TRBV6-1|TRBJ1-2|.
CASRRDLRGIYGYTF
TGTGCCAGCAGAAGGGACCTTAGAGGGATCTATGGCTACACCTTC
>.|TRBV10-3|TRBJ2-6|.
CATPLGASNASGANVLTF
TGTGCCACCCCGCTCGGGGCCTCCAACGCCTCTGGGGCCAACGTCCTGACTTTC
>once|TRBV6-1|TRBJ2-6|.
CASSHSSGANVLTF
TGTGCCAGCAGCCACAGCTCTGGGGCCAACGTCCTGACTTTC
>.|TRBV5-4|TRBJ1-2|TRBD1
CASIKTQGADYGYTF
TGTGCCAGCATTAAAACCCAGGGGGCTGACTATGGCTACACCTTC
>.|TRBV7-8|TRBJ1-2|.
CASSLKHGAWDYGYTF
TGTGCCAGCAGCTTAAAACACGGGGCGTGGGACTATGGCTACACCTTC
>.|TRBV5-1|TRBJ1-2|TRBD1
CASSFGTGSYGYTF
TGCGCCAGCAGCTTCGGGACAGGCTCCTATGGCTACACCTTC
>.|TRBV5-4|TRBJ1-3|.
CASSFGQASGNTIYF
TGTGCCAGCAGCTTCGGACAAGCCTCTGGAAACACCATATATTTT
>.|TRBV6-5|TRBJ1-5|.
CASSYRESQPQHF
TGTGCCAGCAGTTACAGGGAAAGCCAGCCCCAGCATTTT
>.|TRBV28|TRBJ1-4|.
CASRTSEKLFF
TGTGCCAGCAGAACATCTGAAAAACTGTTTTTT
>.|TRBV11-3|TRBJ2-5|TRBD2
CASSPGGQPGETQYF
TGTGCCAGCAGCCCGGGGGGGCAGCCGGGGGAGACCCAGTACTTC
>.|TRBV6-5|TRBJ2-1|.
CATSRTSRRPNEQFF
TGTGCCACCTCACGGACCAGCCGCAGACCCAATGAGCAGTTCTTC
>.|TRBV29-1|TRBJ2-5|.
CSVAGGETQYF
TGCAGCGTTGCAGGCGGTGAGACCCAGTACTTC
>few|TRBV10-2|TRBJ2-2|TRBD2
CASRGLADSGELFF
TGCGCCAGCAGGGGACTAGCGGATTCCGGGGAGCTGTTTTTT
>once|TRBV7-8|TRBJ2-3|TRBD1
CASSSRQGRADTQYF
TGTGCCAGCAGCTCCAGACAGGGGAGAGCAGATACGCAGTATTTT
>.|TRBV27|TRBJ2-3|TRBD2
CASSSPPGTRLYF
TGTGCCAGCAGTTCCCCCCCCGGGACTAGGCTTTATTTT
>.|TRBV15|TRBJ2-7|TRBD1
CATSPRQGRSYEQYF
TGTGCCACCAGCCCCCGACAGGGGCGCTCCTACGAGCAGTACTTC
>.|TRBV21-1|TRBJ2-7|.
CAQSRVGGAIRLYEQYF
TGTGCCCAATCCCGGGTAGGAGGTGCTATACGCCTCTACGAGCAGTACTTC
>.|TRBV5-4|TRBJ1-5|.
CASSLALGQPQHF
TGTGCCAGCAGCTTGGCTTTGGGACAGCCCCAGCATTTT
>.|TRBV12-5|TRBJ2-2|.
CASGFFPQLGGGRVTGELFF
TGTGCTAGTGGTTTCTTTCCCCAACTCGGTGGAGGTCGGGTTACCGGGGAGCTGTTTTTT
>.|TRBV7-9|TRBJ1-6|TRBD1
CASSFRDRDSPLHF
TGTGCCAGCAGCTTCCGTGACAGGGATTCACCCCTCCACTTT
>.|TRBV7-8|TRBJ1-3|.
CASSYGGERSGNTIYF
TGTGCCAGCAGCTATGGGGGGGAGAGGTCTGGAAACACCATATATTTT
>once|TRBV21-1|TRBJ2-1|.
CASSKRPGGLDEQFF
TGTGCCAGCAGCAAAAGGCCAGGGGGCTTGGATGAGCAGTTCTTC
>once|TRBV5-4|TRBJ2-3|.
CASSEIKGDTQYF
TGTGCCAGCAGCGAGATTAAGGGGGATACGCAGTATTTT
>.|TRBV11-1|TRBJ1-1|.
CASSLVADMNTEAFF
TGTGCCAGCAGCTTAGTGGCAGATATGAACACTGAAGCTTTCTTT
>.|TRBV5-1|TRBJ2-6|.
CASSLGLSGVPNSGANVLTF
TGCGCCAGCAGCTTGGGATTATCGGGGGTCCCCAACTCTGGGGCCAACGTCCTGACTTTC
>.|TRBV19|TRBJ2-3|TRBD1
CASSLRDRTTDTQYF
TGTGCCAGTAGCCTAAGGGACAGAACCACAGATACGCAGTATTTT
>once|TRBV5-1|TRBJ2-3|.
CASSLRTRTDTQYF
TGCGCCAGCAGCCTCCGGACCCGCACAGATACGCAGTATTTT
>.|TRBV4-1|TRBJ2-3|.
CASSHDSGGSTDTQYF
TGCGCCAGCAGCCACGACTCGGGCGGGAGCACAGATACGCAGTATTTT
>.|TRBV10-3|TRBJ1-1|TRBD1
CAITSGQGSTEAFF
TGTGCCATAACGAGCGGACAGGGGTCCACTGAAGCTTTCTTT
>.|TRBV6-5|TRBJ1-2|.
CASSYSDYRGYTF
TGTGCCAGCAGTTACTCTGATTATCGGGGCTACACCTTC
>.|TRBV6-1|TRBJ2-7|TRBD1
CASSRDRGREQYF
TGTGCCAGCAGCCGGGACAGGGGGCGCGAGCAGTACTTC
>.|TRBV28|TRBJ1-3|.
CASSLWDSLSGNTIYF
TGTGCCAGCAGTTTATGGGACAGTTTGTCGGGAAACACCATATATTTT
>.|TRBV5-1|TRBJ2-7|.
CASSLHSPGYEQYF
TGCGCCAGCAGCTTGCATTCGCCAGGCTACGAGCAGTACTTC
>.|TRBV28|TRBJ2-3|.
CASSLRDDTDTQYF
TGTGCCAGCAGTCTCCGGGACGACACAGATACGCAGTATTTT
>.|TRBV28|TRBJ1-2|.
CASSLEGPYGYTF
TGTGCCAGCAGTTTGGAAGGCCCCTATGGCTACACCTTC
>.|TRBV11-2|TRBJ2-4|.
CASSWDRAENIQYF
TGTGCCAGCAGCTGGGACCGGGCTGAAAACATTCAGTACTTC